The 27 T cell receptor beta chains presented below share a single source sample, sequenced in a study of cytotoxic CD8 clonotypes in ibrutinib-treated CLL (dated by TCRdb to 2020 to 2023). The library was made by the immunoSEQ multiplex PCR assay. TCRdb took over this immuneACCESS table, retaining in-frame rearrangements with V and J assigned. Such tables are incomplete; in checked studies, under half of the missing clones stem from an unresolved V gene, and the remainder is unexplained. Here the sample has 150,000 to 200,000 clones; about 88% occur a single time. The ten biggest clones cover around 3% of the sample. The time point label, as the study defines it: progressive disease on ibrutinib. Material: PBMCs, obtained at disease progression, from a patient treated with ibrutinib. These receptors were collected from a human donor with chronic lymphocytic leukemia.

This chain connects TRBV6-5 to TRBJ2-2; 8 positions agree with TRBD1. CDR3 size: 15 residues. Losses at the gene ends were 2 bases for V and 7 bases for J; bases not matched to a gene: 6. In germline, CDR1 is MNHEY, CDR2 SVGAGI. CDR3 residues: CASSYPRGQSGELFF. The CDR3 DNA is TGTGCCAGCAGTTACCCCAGGGGGCAGAGCGGGGAGCTGTTTTTT.

The chain has TRBV5-8 and TRBJ2-7; unclear D gene. The CDR3 is made up of 14 amino acids. Germline CDR1 reads SGHTS; CDR2 reads YDEGEE. V lost 3 bases and J 3 bases, leaving 13 bases between the germline ends. CDR3 region: CASSSRPQVYEQYF. CDR3 nucleotide sequence: TGTGCCAGCAGCTCCCGCCCGCAGGTCTACGAGCAGTACTTC.

This clone showed up just once. This rearrangement joins TRBV10-3 to TRBJ2-1, with D perhaps assigned TRBD1 or TRBD2 (5 bases each). This CDR3 region has 11 residues. V was shortened by 1 base and J by 10 bases, with 5 bases between the two germline ends. The germline CDR1 and CDR2 sequences are ENHRY and SYGVKD. CDR3 nucleotides: TGTGCCATCAGTGAGTGGGGGGAGCAGTTCTTC. It specifies CAISEWGEQFF.

The chain employs TRBV11-2 and TRBJ2-7; weak D call: TRBD1 (6 bases). This CDR3 is built from 15 residues. Between the trimmed V and J ends, which lost 2 bases and 3 bases, there was a span of 14 bases. Germline V gene sequence: CDR1 SGHAT, CDR2 FQNNGV. For the CDR3, the DNA is TGTGCCAGCAGCTTAAGGACAGCACTTTACTACGAGCAGTACTTC. Amino acid sequence: CASSLRTALYYEQYF.

The chain combines TRBV19 with TRBJ2-7; weak D call: TRBD2 (5 bases). The V gene's germline CDR1 is LNHDA and CDR2 SQIVND (reference sequence). V lost 10 bases to trimming and J lost 6 bases, with 22 bases between them. The CDR3 contains 14 residues. The CDR3 reads CATKYGVSPSEQYF. The CDR3 nucleotides read TGTGCCACCAAATACGGGGTCTCCCCCTCCGAGCAGTACTTC.

This chain uses TRBV7-8 with TRBJ2-6; D possibly corresponds to TRBD1 (6 bases). The CDR3 has 16 amino acids. The germline V gene has CDR1 SGHVS and CDR2 FQNEAQ. Trimming cost V 5 bases and J 3 bases, with 14 bases left between them. For the CDR3, the DNA is TGTGCCAGCAGCCCGAGTGGGGGCGGTGGGGCCAACGTCCTGACTTTC. This encodes CASSPSGGGGANVLTF.

This chain connects TRBV2 to TRBJ1-5; D not certain. There are 14 residues in the CDR3. The germline gives CDR1 SNHLY, CDR2 FYNNEI. V shed 0 bases and J shed 4 bases, with 7 bases lying between them. As DNA, the CDR3 is TGTGCCAGCAGTGAAGCGCGGGGTAATCAGCCCCAGCATTTT. This gives the protein CASSEARGNQPQHF. Variable domain in full (rest from reference TRBV2 and TRBJ1-5): EPEVTQTPSHQVTQMGQEVILRCVPISNHLYFYWYRQILGQKVEFLVSFYNNEISEKSEIFDDQFSVERPDGSNFTLKIRSTKLEDSAMYFCASSEARGNQPQHFGDGTRLSIL.

This chain links TRBV6-6 with TRBJ2-2; 7 bases line up with TRBD2. The CDR3 has 16 amino acids. Trimming removed 2 bases from V and 3 bases from J; junction bases left unmatched: 6. Germline lookup yields CDR1 MNHNY and CDR2 SVGAGI (reference sequence). The DNA of the CDR3 is TGTGCCAGCAGTTACGGATTAGCGGGTCACACCGGGGAGCTGTTTTTT. The encoded protein is CASSYGLAGHTGELFF.

In its sample, this clone was seen once. The chain employs TRBV11-3 and TRBJ1-1; unclear D gene. CDR3 size: 12 residues. The V gene's germline CDR1 is SGHNT and CDR2 YENEEA. The germline V and J ends were trimmed by 6 bases and 7 bases, with 12 bases remaining between them. The CDR3 is CASSRDFNEAFF. CDR3 coding DNA: TGTGCCAGCAGTAGGGATTTCAATGAAGCTTTCTTT.

This chain connects TRBV7-8 to TRBJ2-7; no clear D. The CDR3 spans 14 residues. The germline CDR1 and CDR2 sequences are SGHVS and FQNEAQ. The germline V and J ends were trimmed by 0 bases and 3 bases, with 9 bases remaining between them. CDR3 sequence reads: CASSLAGLSYEQYF. The CDR3 DNA reads TGTGCCAGCAGCTTAGCCGGCTTGAGCTACGAGCAGTACTTC.

The genes are TRBV5-4 and TRBJ1-1; D may be TRBD1 (6 bases). CDR1 and CDR2 (germline): SGHNT, YYREEE (reference sequence). This CDR3 is built from 15 residues. The germline V and J ends were trimmed by 3 bases and 0 bases, with 12 bases remaining between them. The CDR3 DNA is TGTGCCAGCAGCTCAGAGGGGGGGTTGAACACTGAAGCTTTCTTT. It is translated as CASSSEGGLNTEAFF.

This chain joins TRBV28 and TRBJ2-1; the D gene could be TRBD1 or TRBD2 (5 bases each). The CDR3 spans 15 residues. V was clipped by 5 bases and J by 5 bases, with 16 bases between them. Germline-derived CDR1 and CDR2 are MDHEN and SYDVKM. CDR3 region: CASSRLRDGHNEQFF. The DNA of the CDR3 is TGTGCCAGCAGTCGTCTAAGGGACGGACACAATGAGCAGTTCTTC.

The rearrangement uses TRBV27 and TRBJ1-1; tentatively, D is TRBD1 (5 bases). The CDR3 runs to 13 residues. In germline, CDR1 is MNHEY, CDR2 SMNVEV (reference sequence). The V end was cut by 5 bases, the J end by 5 bases, with 12 bases between. This CDR3 reads CASSPSRQTEAFF. The CDR3 DNA reads as TGTGCCAGCAGTCCCTCGCGACAGACTGAAGCTTTCTTT.

The V gene is TRBV6-1, the J gene TRBJ1-6, with D unresolved. The length of the CDR3 is 13 residues. Trimming removed 7 bases at V and 7 bases at J, with 11 bases between. Germline CDR1 reads MNHNS; CDR2 reads SASEGT. CDR3 DNA sequence: TGTGCCAGCAATGATGGGTCGAATTCACCCCTCCACTTT. This gives the protein CASNDGSNSPLHF.

The sample holds one count of this clone. The CDR3 DNA reads TGTGCCAGCAGCTTAGCCCCCAGCTCTGGAAACACCATATATTTT. Protein sequence: CASSLAPSSGNTIYF. The rearrangement links TRBV7-2 to TRBJ1-3; D not resolved. This CDR3 spans 15 amino acids. In germline, CDR1 is SGHTA, CDR2 FQGNSA. Trimming removed 0 bases from V and 0 bases from J, with 6 bases in between. The whole variable domain, filled in from reference TRBV7-2 and TRBJ1-3, reads GAGVSQSPSNKVTEKGKDVELRCDPISGHTALYWYRQSLGQGLEFLIYFQGNSAPDKSGLPSDRFSAERTGGSVSTLTIQRTQQEDSAVYLCASSLAPSSGNTIYFGEGSWLTVV.

The count of this clone is one. The DNA of the CDR3 is TGTGCCAGCAGTCGCGGGACAGGGCTATACAATGAGCAGTTCTTC. Residues: CASSRGTGLYNEQFF. J is TRBJ2-1 and V is TRBV27, with TRBD1 identical over 9 bases. The V gene's germline CDR1 is MNHEY and CDR2 SMNVEV (reference sequence). The CDR3 contains 15 residues. With 5 bases clipped from V and 4 bases from J, the junction kept 6 bases outside the gene matches.

This chain connects TRBV6-6 to TRBJ1-1; D not certain. Trimming shortened V by 3 bases and J by 1 base, and 9 bases separated the two germline ends. Germline CDR1 is MNHNY and CDR2 is SVGAGI (reference sequence). This CDR3 region has 14 residues. The CDR3 DNA is TGTGCCAGCAGTTATGGACGGACGAACACTGAAGCTTTCTTT. It yields the protein CASSYGRTNTEAFF.

The V and J genes are TRBV19 and TRBJ1-1; weak D call: TRBD1 (5 bases). V was pared by 5 bases and J by 10 bases, with 8 bases between. This CDR3 is 10 amino acids long. Looked up from germline, CDR1 is LNHDA and CDR2 is SQIVND (reference sequence). This CDR3 is CASSGGGAFF. The CDR3 region has the DNA TGTGCCAGTAGTGGGGGTGGAGCTTTCTTT.

The rearrangement uses TRBV4-1 and TRBJ2-3; D possibly corresponds to TRBD2 (5 bases). Germline-derived CDR1 and CDR2 are MGHRA and YSYEKL. The CDR3 has 14 residues. V dropped 3 bases and J dropped 1 base, with 8 bases sitting between them. The CDR3: CASSHPAGTDTQYF. The CDR3 bases are TGCGCCAGCAGCCACCCAGCGGGCACAGATACGCAGTATTTT.

This CDR3 reads CASSPVLNQPQHF. The CDR3, as DNA: TGTGCCAGTAGCCCCGTTCTGAATCAGCCCCAGCATTTT. V usage is TRBV19 and J usage is TRBJ1-5; D is ambiguous. Trimming took 6 bases from V and 4 from J, leaving 10 bases between them. Per the germline V gene, CDR1 is LNHDA and CDR2 is SQIVND (reference sequence). The length of the CDR3 is 13 residues.

In its sample, this clone was seen once. The chain couples TRBV28 to TRBJ1-4; 8 positions match TRBD1. CDR1 is MDHEN and CDR2 is SYDVKM in the germline V gene. After removal of 4 bases from V and 11 bases from J, the junction contained 15 bases not matched to a gene. The CDR3 consists of 16 residues. The CDR3 loop reads CASSSIPGTGRGKLFF. In DNA form, the CDR3 reads TGTGCCAGCAGTTCAATTCCCGGGACAGGTCGAGGTAAACTGTTTTTT.

The CDR3 DNA reads TGTGCCAGCAGTTACTCGGGAGGGGATTATGGCTACACCTTC. It is translated as CASSYSGGDYGYTF. V usage is TRBV6-5 and J usage is TRBJ1-2, with D possibly being TRBD1 (5 bases). The V end was cut by 0 bases, the J end by 5 bases, with 10 bases between. Germline lookup yields CDR1 MNHEY and CDR2 SVGAGI. The CDR3 contains 14 residues.

V is TRBV9 and J is TRBJ1-1; weak D call: TRBD1 (5 bases). This CDR3 comprises 12 residues. The ends were cut back, 6 bases at V and 8 bases at J, with 14 bases in the middle. Per the germline V gene, CDR1 is SGDLS and CDR2 is YYNGEE. CDR3 region: CASTSRQGEAFF. As DNA, the CDR3 is TGTGCCAGCACCTCACGTCAGGGCGAAGCTTTCTTT.

This clone has more than one count but fewer than ten. At one of its ends the junction is not consistent with the germline gene, which may arise from a read error. The CDR3 region has the DNA TGTGCCAGCAGTTCCCGGGACAGGGAGTTC. It is translated as CASSSRDREF. The chain links TRBV28 to TRBJ1-2, with 9 bases matching TRBD1. In germline, CDR1 is MDHEN, CDR2 SYDVKM. This CDR3 has 10 amino acids.

CDR3 amino acids: CASSPLRAGTEAFF. The CDR3 DNA follows: TGTGCCAGCAGCCCGTTGAGGGCAGGAACTGAAGCTTTCTTT. V is TRBV11-2 and J is TRBJ1-1; no firm D call. Germline CDR1 reads SGHAT; CDR2 reads FQNNGV. This CDR3 comprises 14 residues. V was clipped by 5 bases and J by 5 bases, with 15 bases between them.

To note about this clone: The same CDR3 is also encoded by other DNA sequences in this sample. The CDR3 loop is CASSLGGLAGTDTQYF. Here the CDR3 DNA reads TGCGCCAGCAGCTTGGGGGGACTAGCGGGCACAGATACGCAGTATTTT. The chain joins TRBV5-1 to TRBJ2-3; 11 bases map to TRBD2. With 0 bases clipped from V and 1 base from J, the junction kept 1 base outside the gene matches. The CDR3 sequence is 16 residues long. The germline V gene encodes CDR1 SGHRS and CDR2 YFSETQ.

The chain joins TRBV9 to TRBJ2-2; 7 bases are shared with TRBD2. The CDR3 is 15 amino acids. Germline lookup yields CDR1 SGDLS and CDR2 YYNGEE. J lost 4 bases, V lost 8 bases, and 11 bases had no gene match. CDR3 coding DNA: TGTGCCAGTGGTGGCGGGAGTAAGAGCACCGGGGAGCTGTTTTTT. Protein product: CASGGGSKSTGELFF.